This T cell receptor beta chain was captured in a study of shared clonotypes between healthy human individuals. Running of the assay took place at deep level. Genomic DNA from each subset was divided evenly over several immunoSEQ plates. Assay used: immunoSEQ multiplex PCR; TCRdb lists only in-frame clones, some missing. The sample lists about 520,000 clones, around four fifths occurring once. The germline V gene has CDR1 SNHLY and CDR2 FYNNEI. The CDR3 loop spans 14 amino acids. Trimming removed 4 bases from V and 1 base from J, with 10 bases in between. Sample: PBMCs. The sequence came from a woman in her thirties or forties in good health. Some clones in this sample may be carry-over from other donors' samples. The gene calls are TRBV2 and TRBJ1-1; no clear D gene. The CDR3 sequence is CASSGRAWNTEAFF. As DNA, the CDR3 is TGTGCCAGCAGTGGGAGGGCCTGGAACACTGAAGCTTTCTTT. Based on the CDR3 plus reference TRBV2 and TRBJ1-1, the full variable domain is EPEVTQTPSHQVTQMGQEVILRCVPISNHLYFYWYRQILGQKVEFLVSFYNNEISEKSEIFDDQFSVERPDGSNFTLKIRSTKLEDSAMYFCASSGRAWNTEAFFGQGTRLTVV.